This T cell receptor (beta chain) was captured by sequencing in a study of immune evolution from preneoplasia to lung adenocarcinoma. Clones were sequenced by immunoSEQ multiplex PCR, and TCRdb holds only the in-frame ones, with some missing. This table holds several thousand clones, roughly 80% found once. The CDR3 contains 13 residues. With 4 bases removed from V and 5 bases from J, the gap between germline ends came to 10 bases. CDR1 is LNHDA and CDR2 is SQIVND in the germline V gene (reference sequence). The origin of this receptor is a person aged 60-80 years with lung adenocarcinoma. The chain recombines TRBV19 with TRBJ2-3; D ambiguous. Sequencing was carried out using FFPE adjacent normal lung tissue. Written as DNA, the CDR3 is TGTGCCAGTAGTACCCATGGGCAAGATACGCAGTATTTT. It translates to CASSTHGQDTQYF.